This is a list of T cell receptor beta chains from one sample in a study of blood T cell repertoires in COVID-19. The table came from immunoSEQ multiplex PCR; TCRdb's copy has only in-frame clones and leaves some out. The sample has roughly 320,000 clones, more than 80% seen once. The material sequenced was peripheral blood. These receptors all come from a woman between 50 and 59 years old with COVID-19, enrolled during active disease. CDR3s include the opening cysteine and the closing phenylalanine or tryptophan. The D gene is left open where the match is weak. Clone size is shown for a subset of rows, as once, few, many or a class of expanded clone.

abundance	d_gene	v_gene	j_gene	CDR3nt	CDR3aa
NA	TRBD1	TRBV19	TRBJ1-1	TGTGCCAGTATCTTCCCTGAGGGAGAGACAGGGATGCGAGGAGTCACTGAAGCTTTCTTT	CASIFPEGETGMRGVTEAFF
NA	NA	TRBV6-5	TRBJ2-7	TGTGCCAGCAGTTACTCGAGAGAGCCTTCCTACGAGCAGTACTTC	CASSYSREPSYEQYF
NA	TRBD1	TRBV18	TRBJ1-2	TGTGCCAGCTCATCCGGGACAGGGGCCTTACCCGGGTCCTATGGCTACACCTTC	CASSSGTGALPGSYGYTF
NA	TRBD2	TRBV7-6	TRBJ2-1	TGTGCCAGCAGCGCCGGGCGGACTAGCGGGAGTTACAATGAGCAGTTCTTC	CASSAGRTSGSYNEQFF
NA	TRBD1	TRBV19	TRBJ1-5	TGTGCCAGTAGTATACTATCACAGGGGAACAATCAGCCCCAGCATTTT	CASSILSQGNNQPQHF
NA	TRBD1	TRBV6-6	TRBJ2-5	TGTGCCAGCAGTCCCGGACAGGGTAGAAGAGAAGAGACCCAGTACTTC	CASSPGQGRREETQYF
NA	NA	TRBV29-1	TRBJ2-7	TGCGCAGTCGGGGTAGATGCCTACGAGCAGTACTTC	CAVGVDAYEQYF
NA	NA	TRBV28	TRBJ1-2	TGTGCCAGCAGTTTATCGGCCCAGGGTCATGCCTATGGCTACACCTTC	CASSLSAQGHAYGYTF
NA	TRBD1	TRBV10-1	TRBJ2-7	TGCGCCAGCAGCCTCAAGAAGCAGGGGGTAACCTACGAGCAGTACTTC	CASSLKKQGVTYEQYF
NA	TRBD1	TRBV18	TRBJ2-3	TGTGCCAGCTCACAACTGGGACAGGGGGCATCAGATACGCAGTATTTT	CASSQLGQGASDTQYF
NA	TRBD1	TRBV18	TRBJ1-2	TGTGCCAGCTCACTCCCCCTGAGCGGGTCTAAGGGGGCGCGAATAACGATTGGCTACACCTTC	CASSLPLSGSKGARITIGYTF
once	TRBD2	TRBV6-2/TRBV6-3	TRBJ2-1	TGTGCCAGCAGTCTTAGCGGGAGTGCCTCGGGTGAGCAGTTCTTC	CASSLSGSASGEQFF
NA	NA	TRBV7-9	TRBJ1-1	TGTGCCAGCAGCCCCAGCGCGGAAGCTTTCTTT	CASSPSAEAFF
NA	NA	TRBV7-6	TRBJ2-1	TGTGCCAGCAGCTTATCTCCTAGCGTCCAAGAGCAGTTCTTC	CASSLSPSVQEQFF
NA	TRBD2	TRBV2	TRBJ2-1	TGTGCCAGCCGCAGGCTAGCGGGAGGGGGTGAGCAGTTCTTC	CASRRLAGGGEQFF
NA	TRBD2	TRBV5-1	TRBJ2-7	TGCGCCAGCAGCCCCACGGGGCTAGCGGGAAACGAGCAGTACTTC	CASSPTGLAGNEQYF
NA	TRBD2	TRBV4-2	TRBJ2-1	TGTGCCAGCAGCCAGGGGACTAGCAAAGGAAATGAGCAGTTCTTC	CASSQGTSKGNEQFF
NA	TRBD2	TRBV5-8	TRBJ2-7	TGTGCCAGCAGCTTGGAGGCTAGCGGGAGTTACGAGCAGTACTTC	CASSLEASGSYEQYF
once	NA	TRBV10-3	TRBJ2-7	TGTGCCATCACCTATTCTGGCGAGCAGTACTTC	CAITYSGEQYF
few	NA	TRBV7-2	TRBJ2-7	TGTGCCAGCAGCTTAGGTGGGAGGAAATACGAGCAGTACTTC	CASSLGGRKYEQYF
once	NA	TRBV7-7	TRBJ2-2	TGTGCCAGCACCCCCGAGCTTACACTAAAGAACACCGGGGAGCTGTTTTTT	CASTPELTLKNTGELFF
NA	NA	TRBV27	TRBJ2-2	TGTGCCAGCAGTCGAGCGGGTTCGTCTATCGGGGAGCTGTTTTTT	CASSRAGSSIGELFF
NA	TRBD1	TRBV20-1	TRBJ1-5	TGCAGTGCTAGTCTCCCTGGACAGGGTGTCAGGCCCCAGCATTTT	CSASLPGQGVRPQHF
NA	TRBD1	TRBV29-1	TRBJ2-7	TGCAGCGTGAACCCGGGACAGGGGATCTACGAGCAGTACTTC	CSVNPGQGIYEQYF
NA	NA	TRBV5-1	TRBJ1-1	TGCGCCAGCAGCCGGGGACAAAACTTGAAAACTGAAGCTTTCTTT	CASSRGQNLKTEAFF
NA	TRBD2	TRBV3-1/TRBV3-2	TRBJ2-7	TGTGCCAGCAGTCCGGGACTAGCGGGCGCAGCCTACGAGCAGTACTTC	CASSPGLAGAAYEQYF
NA	NA	TRBV12-5	TRBJ1-5	TGTGCTAGTGGTTTGGGAACCACAGGGAACAATCAGCCCCAGCATTTT	CASGLGTTGNNQPQHF
NA	NA	TRBV7-9	TRBJ1-2	TGTGCCAGCAGCTTACTAGGATCCTCGCACTATGGCTACACCTTC	CASSLLGSSHYGYTF
NA	TRBD2	TRBV28	TRBJ2-7	TGTGCCAGCCTATTCAGGAGTCCCACCGGGGGGGAGCAGTACTTC	CASLFRSPTGGEQYF
NA	NA	TRBV6-6	TRBJ2-1	TGTGCCAGCAGTTACTCTCGCAATGAGCAGTTCTTC	CASSYSRNEQFF
NA	TRBD2	TRBV4-3	TRBJ2-1	TGCGCCAGCAGCCGAATAGCGGGAGGGCCCGATGAGCAGTTCTTC	CASSRIAGGPDEQFF
NA	TRBD1	TRBV3-1/TRBV3-2	TRBJ2-1	TGTGCCAGCAGCCCCTCGGGACAGTACTACAATGAGCAGTTCTTC	CASSPSGQYYNEQFF
NA	NA	TRBV24-1	TRBJ2-3	TGTGCCACCAGTGATTTATCTAAGGATACGCAGTATTTT	CATSDLSKDTQYF
NA	TRBD2	TRBV19	TRBJ2-1	TGTGCCAGTAGTATAGTATCCAGCGGGAGTAGGAATGAGCAGTTCTTC	CASSIVSSGSRNEQFF
NA	TRBD1	TRBV27	TRBJ1-2	TGTGCCAGCAGTGTGATTCCCGACAGGGTGGAGAGCTACACCTTC	CASSVIPDRVESYTF
NA	TRBD1	TRBV3-1/TRBV3-2	TRBJ1-2	TGTGCCAGCAGCCAGGGGTTAGGGGACAGCACTTCTAACTATGGCTACACCTTC	CASSQGLGDSTSNYGYTF
NA	TRBD2	TRBV19	TRBJ2-3	TGTGCCACCCTAGCGGGAGTAGGGGCAGATACGCAGTATTTT	CATLAGVGADTQYF
NA	TRBD1	TRBV29-1	TRBJ2-5	TGCAGCGTTGGTTTCGGGACAGGGCATCAAGAGACCCAGTACTTC	CSVGFGTGHQETQYF
NA	NA	TRBV7-3	TRBJ2-3	TGTGCCAGCAGCTTAACGTTTGGGCAGGGAGATACGCAGTATTTT	CASSLTFGQGDTQYF
NA	NA	TRBV27	TRBJ2-7	TGTGCCAGCAGTTTATCGTTTTCAGGGCGGCAGTACTTC	CASSLSFSGRQYF
NA	TRBD1	TRBV24-1	TRBJ2-1	TGTGCCACCAGTGATCGACCCGACAGGGTTGTACTCTCCTACAATGAGCAGTTCTTC	CATSDRPDRVVLSYNEQFF
NA	TRBD1	TRBV5-1	TRBJ2-7	TGCGCCAGCAGCGACGTCCCGGGACAGGTCGGCGAGCAGTACTTC	CASSDVPGQVGEQYF
NA	TRBD2	TRBV11-3	TRBJ2-2	TGTGCCAGCAGCTCTAGCGGGACGAACACCGGGGAGCTGTTTTTT	CASSSSGTNTGELFF
NA	NA	TRBV19	TRBJ2-1	TGTGCCAGTAGTATAGCTCTATACAATGAGCAGTTCTTC	CASSIALYNEQFF
NA	TRBD2	TRBV7-2	TRBJ2-1	TGTGCCAGCACCGATGGGACTAGCTTTGGTGAGCAGTTCTTC	CASTDGTSFGEQFF
NA	NA	TRBV9	TRBJ1-1	TGTGCCAGCAGCGTAGAAGGGGGAAGAGAAGCTTTCTTT	CASSVEGGREAFF
NA	NA	TRBV19	TRBJ1-2	TGTGCCAGTAGTAACTTTAGAACCGGGGGGCCTAACTATGGCTACACCTTC	CASSNFRTGGPNYGYTF